This T cell receptor beta chain emerged from a study of CD8 T cells in ankylosing spondylitis. In regard to this clonotype: Its antigen remains unidentified.

General study findings and limits: Roughly eight highly homologous variants made up a TCR beta motif that seemed to typify ankylosing spondylitis blood.

Germline lookup yields CDR1 SNHLY and CDR2 FYNNEI. The trim removed 6 bases at V and 2 bases at J, leaving 8 bases unmatched. The CDR3 has 15 amino acids. TCRdb reprocessed the 5' RACE reads via MiXCR and lists one record per CDR3 protein. The profile covers 150,000 to 200,000 distinct CDR3 sequences, with over 10% appearing a single time and approximately 10% taken by the ten largest. Sequencing used blood, either unsorted or a sorted T cell fraction (not recorded which). The J gene is TRBJ2-3, the V gene TRBV2, with 7 nucleotides matching TRBD2. This sequence originates from a female donor with ankylosing spondylitis or in good health (not recorded which). In nucleotides, the CDR3 is TGTGCCAGCAGGGGGGGACTATCCGTCACAGATACGCAGTATTTT. Its protein is CASRGGLSVTDTQYF. The full variable domain, rest sourced from reference TRBV2 and TRBJ2-3, is EPEVTQTPSHQVTQMGQEVILRCVPISNHLYFYWYRQILGQKVEFLVSFYNNEISEKSEIFDDQFSVERPDGSNFTLKIRSTKLEDSAMYFCASRGGLSVTDTQYFGPGTRLTVL.